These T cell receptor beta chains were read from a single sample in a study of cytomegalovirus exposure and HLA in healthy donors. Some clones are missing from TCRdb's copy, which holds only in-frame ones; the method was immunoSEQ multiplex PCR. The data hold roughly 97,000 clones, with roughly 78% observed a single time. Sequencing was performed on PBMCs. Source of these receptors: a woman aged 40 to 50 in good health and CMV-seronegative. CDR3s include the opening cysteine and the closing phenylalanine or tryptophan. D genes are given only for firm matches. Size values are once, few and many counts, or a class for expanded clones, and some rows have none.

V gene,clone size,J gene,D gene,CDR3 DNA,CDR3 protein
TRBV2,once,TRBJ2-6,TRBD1,TGTGCCAGCACAGGACAGGGGTCTGGGGCCAACGTCCTGACTTTC,CASTGQGSGANVLTF
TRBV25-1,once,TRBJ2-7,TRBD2,TGTGCCAGCACCCCTGGGGGACTAGCGGATACCTACGAGCAGTACTTC,CASTPGGLADTYEQYF
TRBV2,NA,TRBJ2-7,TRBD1,TGTGCCAGCAGTGAAGACGTAGGACAGGAGTACTTC,CASSEDVGQEYF
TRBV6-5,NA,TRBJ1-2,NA,TGTGCCAGCAGTTACGACGGAGGGGCCTATGGCTACACCTTC,CASSYDGGAYGYTF
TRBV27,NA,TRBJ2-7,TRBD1,TGTGCCAGCAGTTTCAGGGGGAGCTCCTACGAGCAGTACTTC,CASSFRGSSYEQYF
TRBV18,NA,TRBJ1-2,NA,TGTGCCAGCTCACCACCGCAGGGGCTTGGCTATGGCTACACCTTC,CASSPPQGLGYGYTF
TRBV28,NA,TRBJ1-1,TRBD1,TGTGCCAGCAGTTTAAAGACAGGGACATCGATAAACACTGAAGCTTTCTTT,CASSLKTGTSINTEAFF
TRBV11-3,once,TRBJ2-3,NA,TGTGCCAGCAGCTTAAGCGGAATCGTGGATACGCAGTATTTT,CASSLSGIVDTQYF
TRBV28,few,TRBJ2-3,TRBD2,TGTGCCAGCAGTTTTCGACGGGGGCGGGGGGCCCCTGATACGCAGTATTTT,CASSFRRGRGAPDTQYF
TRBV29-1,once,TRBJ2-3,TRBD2,TGCAGCGTTACCGGGACTAGCGGGAGCACAGATACGCAGTATTTT,CSVTGTSGSTDTQYF
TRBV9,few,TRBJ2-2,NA,TGTGCCAGCAGCGTCCCCGCGAACACCGGGGAGCTGTTTTTT,CASSVPANTGELFF
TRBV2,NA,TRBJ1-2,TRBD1,TGTGCCACTACCGGGACAGGGACTTATGGCTACACCTTC,CATTGTGTYGYTF
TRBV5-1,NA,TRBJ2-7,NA,TGCGCCAGCAGTCCCCGTGGAGGGGGCTTCTACGAGCAGTACTTC,CASSPRGGGFYEQYF
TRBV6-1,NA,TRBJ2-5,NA,TGTGCCAGCAGTGAAGGACTCGAAGAGACCCAGTACTTC,CASSEGLEETQYF
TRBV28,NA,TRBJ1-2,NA,TGTGCCAGCAGTTTGGACAGAAACTATGGCTACACCTTC,CASSLDRNYGYTF
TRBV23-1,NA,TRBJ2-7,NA,TGCGCCAGCAGTCAATTGGAACTAGTGGGCGAGCAGTACTTC,CASSQLELVGEQYF
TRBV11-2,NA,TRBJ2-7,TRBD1,TGTGCCAGCAGGTCCCACGGGACAGGGTCCTACGAGCAGTACTTC,CASRSHGTGSYEQYF
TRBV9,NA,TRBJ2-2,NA,TGTGCCAGCAGCGTAGGTTCCTCCCCGGGCGGGATAGGCGGGGAGCTGTTTTTT,CASSVGSSPGGIGGELFF
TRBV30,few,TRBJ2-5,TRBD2,TGTGCCTGGATCGGGGGGGAGACCCAGTACTTC,CAWIGGETQYF
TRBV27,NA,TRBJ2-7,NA,TGTGCCAGCAGTTTAATTCAGGGCACCTACGAGCAGTACTTC,CASSLIQGTYEQYF
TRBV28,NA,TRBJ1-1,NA,TGTGCCAGCAGTTTAGGAGACACTGAAGCTTTCTTT,CASSLGDTEAFF
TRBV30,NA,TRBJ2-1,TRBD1,TGTGCCTGGAGTATGGGTGACAGGGCGGGTGAGCAGTTCTTC,CAWSMGDRAGEQFF
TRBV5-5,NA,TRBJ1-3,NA,TGTGCCAGCAGCTCGTACTCTGGAAACACCATATATTTT,CASSSYSGNTIYF
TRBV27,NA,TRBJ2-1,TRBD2,TGTGCCAGCAGTTTGGGGAGGGGACGATACAATGAGCAGTTCTTC,CASSLGRGRYNEQFF
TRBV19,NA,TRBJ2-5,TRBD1,TGTGCCAGTAGGAGGACAGGGCCTCAAGAGACCCAGTACTTC,CASRRTGPQETQYF
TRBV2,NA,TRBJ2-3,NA,TGTGCCAGCAGTCGGAGACTAGTCCCGGATACGCAGTATTTT,CASSRRLVPDTQYF
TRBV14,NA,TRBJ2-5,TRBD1,TGTGCCAGCAGCCCCGGACAGGGGAGATGGACCCAGTACTTC,CASSPGQGRWTQYF
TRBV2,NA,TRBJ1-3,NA,TGTGCCAGCAGTGTGGGCACGACCTCTGGAAACACCATATATTTT,CASSVGTTSGNTIYF
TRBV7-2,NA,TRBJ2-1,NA,TGTGCCAGCAGCTTAAATCTAGCCCCGGTCTTC,CASSLNLAPVF
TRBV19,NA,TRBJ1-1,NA,TGTGCCAGCCAGGGCCAGAAAAGGGTGACTGAAGCTTTCTTT,CASQGQKRVTEAFF
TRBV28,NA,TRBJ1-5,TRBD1,TGTGCCAGCAGAACACAGGGGGGAGGCAATCAGCCCCAGCATTTT,CASRTQGGGNQPQHF
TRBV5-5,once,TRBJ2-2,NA,TGTGCCAGCAGCTTGGGCCCAGCCGGGGAGCTGTTTTTT,CASSLGPAGELFF
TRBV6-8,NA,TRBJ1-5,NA,TGTGCCAGCAGGATCGAACAGGGCGCAGAAAATCAGCCCCAGCATTTT,CASRIEQGAENQPQHF
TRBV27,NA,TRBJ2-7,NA,TGTGCCAGCAGCGGACAGTCCCCCGAGCAGTACTTC,CASSGQSPEQYF
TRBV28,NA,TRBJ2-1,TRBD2,TGTGCCAGCAGGGAATCCCCTAGCGGGAGGGATGAGCAGTTCTTC,CASRESPSGRDEQFF
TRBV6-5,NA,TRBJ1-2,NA,TGTGCCAGCAGTAGCCCGAGTGAGGGCTACACCTTC,CASSSPSEGYTF